The subject of this entry is one T cell receptor beta chain. The antigen remains unidentified. The entry originates in a study of blood T cells in healthy people across ages. Study-wide results and caveats: As naive T cell percentage varied, TCR beta diversity correlated strongly with it. Unsorted PBMC input precluded a conclusive naive versus antigen-experienced comparison.

Trimming removed 5 bases at V and 3 bases at J, with 7 bases between. The CDR3 is made up of 11 amino acids. Germline loops: CDR1 SQVTM, CDR2 ANQGSEA. Through a sample-barcoded 5' primer and a J-beta primer mix, a second PCR was run for roughly 6 to 11 cycles. Each cDNA molecule was tagged by a template-switch adaptor with 12 random nucleotides. TCRdb re-called the 5' RACE reads through MiXCR, storing one row per CDR3 protein. The sample carries fewer than 1,200,000 distinct CDR3 sequences, approximately 25% recorded once. This sample also belongs to another study, concerning T cells of mothers and their children. According to that study: Overlap measured in related mother-child pairs was slightly, non-significantly higher than in unrelated pairs.

This sequence joins TRBV29-1 and TRBJ1-2; no definite D call. Sequencing input: blood. This TCR derives from a girl aged 2-10 years in good health. CDR3 nucleotide sequence: TGCAGCGTTCGAGTCGACTATGGCTACACCTTC. Encoded protein: CSVRVDYGYTF.